The source of this T cell receptor (beta chain) is a study of control samples from healthy donors and cancer patients. The germline V gene encodes CDR1 LGHNA and CDR2 YNFKEQ. This CDR3 is built from 15 residues. Losses at the gene ends were 0 bases for V and 5 bases for J; bases not matched to a gene: 5. Assay: immunoSEQ multiplex PCR; the TCRdb copy retains only in-frame clones and omits some. The sample holds tens of thousands of clones; 75% to 95% are singletons and the top ten take around 0.91%. This receptor was obtained from a man aged 25 to 40 with colorectal cancer. The specimen sequenced was PBMCs. V is TRBV4-2 and J is TRBJ1-2; 8 nucleotides line up with TRBD1. For the CDR3, the DNA is TGTGCCAGCAGCCAAGAGGCAGGGGGCGGGTATGGCTACACCTTC. This gives the protein CASSQEAGGGYGYTF.